This T cell receptor (beta chain) was documented in a study of OX40 agonist ivuxolimab in advanced cancers. Across the whole study: A history of anti-PD-1, anti-PD-L1 or anti-CTLA-4 therapy was acceptable, and 30% to 45% had some.

CDR1 is SEHNR, CDR2 FQNEAQ, per germline (reference sequence). The CDR3 is made up of 15 amino acids. V was clipped by 3 bases and J by 5 bases; unmatched bases: 6. On this clone: What it recognizes is unknown.

Study conclusions and caveats: The antigens recognized by the expanded peripheral T cells, that is their antigen specificity, were not determined.

Data came from immunoSEQ multiplex PCR; TCRdb stores just in-frame clones and leaves some out. The top ten hold around 16% of the sample, which has roughly 20,000 clones, approximately 83% seen once. Source: CD4+ or CD8+ T cells sorted from blood, taken in a trial of the OX40 agonist ivuxolimab. The clonotype was recovered from an adult with an advanced solid tumor such as melanoma, head and neck, liver or kidney cancer. The chain is built from TRBV7-9 and TRBJ2-5; 10 bases are shared with TRBD2. DNA for the CDR3: TGTGCCAGCAGCTTTTTACTAGCGGGATTTGAGACCCAGTACTTC. Protein sequence: CASSFLLAGFETQYF.